This note documents a single T cell receptor beta chain sequence. Its antigen is not identified. Indicated time point: blood 4 weeks post-SBRT, at nephrectomy. As for treatment: 15 Gy SBRT to primary tumor, nephrectomy 4 weeks later. Nephrectomy followed 15 Gy stereotactic body radiation by 4 weeks. Blood was sampled at baseline, 2 weeks and 4 weeks after SBRT. Libraries were prepared by immunoSEQ multiplex PCR; TCRdb keeps only in-frame clonotypes and omits some of them. The sample shows about 170,000 clones, around 90% of them seen only once. This entry comes from a study of radiation and T cells in renal cell carcinoma. Study conclusions and caveats: No pretreatment tumor biopsies were available for baseline clonotypes. Top tumor clonotypes rose in blood 2 weeks post-radiation, then contracted.

The germline V gene has CDR1 LNHDA and CDR2 SQIVND (reference sequence). Trimming removed 1 base from V and 2 bases from J, with 12 bases in between. CDR3 length equals 15 residues. The rearrangement uses TRBV19 and TRBJ2-7, with unresolved D. This sequence originates from a woman between 50 and 59 years old with renal cell carcinoma. The sequencing here drew on blood, taken from a patient whose treatment included radiotherapy and nephrectomy. Here the CDR3 reads CASSIGAARAYEQYF. In DNA form, the CDR3 reads TGTGCCAGTAGTATAGGGGCAGCCAGAGCCTACGAGCAGTACTTC.